Shown below are 21 T cell receptor beta chains from a single sample sequenced in a study of blood T cell repertoires in COVID-19. The data were produced by immunoSEQ multiplex PCR, yet TCRdb's version contains in-frame clones alone and is incomplete. The data hold approximately 300,000 clones, with around nine tenths observed a single time. The sequenced material came from PBMCs or T cells enriched from blood (not recorded which). These receptors all stem from a man aged 55 to 70 who had recovered from COVID-19.

The chain employs TRBV3-1 (or the pseudogene TRBV3-2) and TRBJ2-7, with TRBD2 matching over 9 bases. There are 16 residues in the CDR3. CDR1 LGHDT and CDR2 YNNKEL come from the germline V gene (reference sequence). Losses at the gene ends were 2 bases for V and 7 bases for J; bases not matched to a gene: 12. CDR3 region: CASSQIAASGTGEQYF. Here the CDR3 DNA reads TGTGCCAGCAGCCAAATAGCGGCTAGCGGGACGGGGGAGCAGTACTTC.

The chain employs TRBV4-3 and TRBJ2-5; tentative D call: TRBD1 (6 bases). V lost 0 bases and J lost 2, with 13 bases in between. Per the germline V gene, CDR1 is LGHNA and CDR2 is YSLEER. The CDR3 has 16 residues. This CDR3 reads CASSQDIWTAQETQYF. The CDR3 bases are TGCGCCAGCAGCCAAGATATTTGGACAGCGCAAGAGACCCAGTACTTC.

The rearrangement joins TRBV27 to TRBJ2-7; 7 bases line up with TRBD2. The CDR3 loop spans 16 amino acids. CDR1 is MNHEY and CDR2 is SMNVEV in the germline V gene (reference sequence). V shed 5 bases, J shed 0 bases, and the junction held 10 bases outside the gene matches. The CDR3 region has the DNA TGTGCCAGCAGTATTACCGGGACTATCAGCTCCTACGAGCAGTACTTC. As protein: CASSITGTISSYEQYF.

V gene TRBV9 combines with J gene TRBJ1-2; maybe TRBD1 (6 bases). The CDR3 loop spans 11 amino acids. Germline V CDR1 and CDR2: SGDLS, YYNGEE. The ends were cut back, 7 bases at V and 8 bases at J, with 12 bases in the middle. This CDR3 reads CASWGLGGYTF. DNA of the CDR3: TGTGCCAGCTGGGGGCTGGGGGGCTACACCTTC.

In the case of this clone: Other DNA sequences in this sample translate to the same CDR3. V and J are TRBV18 and TRBJ1-3; no clear D. Germline CDR1 and CDR2: KGHSH and LQKENI. Trimming cost V 2 bases and J 0 bases, with 5 bases left between them. This CDR3 contains 14 residues. The CDR3 DNA follows: TGTGCCAGCTCACCAGCAGGCTCTGGAAACACCATATATTTT. Protein: CASSPAGSGNTIYF. Full variable domain (rest looked up from reference TRBV18 and TRBJ1-3): NAGVMQNPRHLVRRRGQEARLRCSPMKGHSHVYWYRQLPEEGLKFMVYLQKENIIDESGMPKERFSAEFPKEGPSILRIQQVVRGDSAAYFCASSPAGSGNTIYFGEGSWLTVV.

V and J are TRBV7-2 and TRBJ1-5; possible D gene TRBD1, 5 bases. The V end was cut by 0 bases, the J end by 6 bases, with 9 bases between. The germline V gene encodes CDR1 SGHTA and CDR2 FQGNSA. The CDR3 extends over 14 amino acids. The CDR3 DNA reads as TGTGCCAGCAGCTTAGCTGGGGGGGGTCAGCCCCAGCATTTT. Amino acid sequence: CASSLAGGGQPQHF.

This chain joins TRBV19 and TRBJ1-5, with D possibly being TRBD1 (6 bases). Trimming removed 7 bases at V and 2 bases at J, with 18 bases between. This CDR3 is built from 16 residues. Germline CDR1 reads LNHDA; CDR2 reads SQIVND (reference sequence). CDR3 residues: CASTPLGQSGNQPQHF. The CDR3 DNA reads as TGTGCCAGTACGCCTTTGGGACAAAGTGGCAATCAGCCCCAGCATTTT.

The gene calls are TRBV6-5 and TRBJ1-4; no clear D. Trimming took 2 bases from V and 8 from J, leaving 9 bases between them. From germline, CDR1 is MNHEY and CDR2 SVGAGI. This CDR3 has 13 residues. The CDR3 bases are TGTGCCAGCAGTTACCCGGGTACGGAAAAACTGTTTTTT. This sequence encodes CASSYPGTEKLFF.

V and J are TRBV4-1 and TRBJ2-1, with D perhaps TRBD1 (5 bases). The CDR3 runs 15 residues. Trimming shortened V by 2 bases and J by 0 bases, and 8 bases separated the two germline ends. Germline CDR1 and CDR2: MGHRA and YSYEKL. CDR3 coding DNA: TGCGCCAGCAGCCAACAGGGTGGCTCCTACAATGAGCAGTTCTTC. Amino acid sequence: CASSQQGGSYNEQFF.

The chain employs TRBV12-5 and TRBJ2-2, with D possibly being TRBD1 (5 bases). V was clipped by 9 bases and J by 4 bases, with 12 bases between them. CDR1 and CDR2 (germline): LGHNT, FRNRAP. The CDR3 loop spans 13 amino acids. Here the CDR3 DNA reads TGTGCTAGCCGGCCAGGGTTCACCGGGGAGCTGTTTTTT. It translates to CASRPGFTGELFF.

The genes are TRBV12-3 or TRBV12-4 and TRBJ2-7; D is perhaps TRBD1 (5 bases). The CDR3 is 13 residues long. V lost 3 bases, J lost 3 bases, and 9 bases lay in between. The CDR3 is CASSLQGGYEQYF. DNA for the CDR3: TGTGCCAGCAGTTTGCAGGGTGGCTACGAGCAGTACTTC.

This clone was counted once. The gene calls are TRBV6-5 and TRBJ1-1; TRBD1 might be the D (5 bases). CDR3 length: 15 amino acids. Germline-derived CDR1 and CDR2 are MNHEY and SVGAGI. Trimming stripped 2 bases from V and 5 bases from J, with 15 bases between. The CDR3 DNA sequence: TGTGCCAGCAGTTACACCCGGCCAGGGAGGACTGAAGCTTTCTTT. It is translated as CASSYTRPGRTEAFF.

This chain uses TRBV29-1 with TRBJ1-4; 7 nucleotides agree with TRBD1. This CDR3 is 13 amino acids long. CDR1 is SQVTM and CDR2 is ANQGSEA in the germline V gene. The ends lost 3 bases at V and 8 bases at J; junction bases unmatched: 6. CDR3 nucleotide sequence: TGCAGCGTTGAGGCAGGGGGAGAGGAAAAACTGTTTTTT. Protein: CSVEAGGEEKLFF.

This chain links TRBV7-2 with TRBJ2-2, with 15 bases aligning to TRBD2. Trimming cost V 4 bases and J 7 bases; bases outside gene matches: 10. The CDR3 runs to 18 residues. Germline assignment: CDR1 SGHTA and CDR2 FQGNSA. The CDR3 DNA is TGTGCCAGCAGCTCGGGACTAGCGGGGGGTTTTGCAATCGGGGAGCTGTTTTTT. Its translation: CASSSGLAGGFAIGELFF.

This sequence joins TRBV6-5 and TRBJ1-3; no clear D gene. Germline values: CDR1 MNHEY, CDR2 SVGAGI. The ends were cut back, 6 bases at V and 4 bases at J, with 10 bases in the middle. The CDR3 is made up of 13 amino acids. The CDR3 loop reads CASSPGLGNTIYF. In DNA, the CDR3 is TGTGCCAGCAGCCCGGGTTTGGGAAACACCATATATTTT.

This chain uses TRBV4-1 with TRBJ1-5; D might be TRBD1 (6 bases). The V gene's germline CDR1 is MGHRA and CDR2 YSYEKL. V lost 5 bases to trimming and J lost 4 bases, with 15 bases between them. The CDR3 is 15 amino acids. CDR3 sequence: CASSFNREPNQPQHF. CDR3 coding DNA: TGCGCCAGCAGCTTTAACAGGGAACCAAATCAGCCCCAGCATTTT.

The sample holds a few counts of this clone. CDR3 sequence (DNA): TGTGCCAGCAGTGGCGGACAGGCCTACACCTTC. It translates to CASSGGQAYTF. The J gene is TRBJ1-2, the V gene TRBV25-1, with 7 nucleotides matching TRBD1. V shed 4 bases, J shed 10 bases, and the junction held 3 bases outside the gene matches. Looked up from germline, CDR1 is MGHDK and CDR2 is SYGVNS. The CDR3 length is 11 residues.

The V and J genes are TRBV10-2 and TRBJ1-6; no clear D gene. The CDR3 is 17 amino acids. Germline assignment: CDR1 WSHSY and CDR2 SAAADI. Trimming left V 2 bases short and J 9 bases short, with 20 bases between. The CDR3 DNA sequence: TGCGCCAGCAGTGAGACCCGTCTCAGGTCTCGGGGTTCACCCCTCCACTTT. It encodes CASSETRLRSRGSPLHF.

The rearrangement uses TRBV2 and TRBJ2-7, with no clear D. CDR3 size: 14 residues. Germline V CDR1 and CDR2: SNHLY, FYNNEI. V gave up 2 bases and J gave up 0 bases, with 8 bases separating them. The CDR3 region is CASSESGNSYEQYF. The CDR3 DNA is TGTGCCAGCAGTGAAAGTGGCAACTCCTACGAGCAGTACTTC.

The rearrangement joins TRBV14 to TRBJ2-5; D may be TRBD1 (5 bases). The CDR3 is made up of 13 amino acids. In germline, CDR1 is SGHDN, CDR2 FVKESK. The V gene lost 4 bases and the J gene lost 0 bases, with 6 bases spanning the gap. This CDR3 is CASSRQNQETQYF. Here the CDR3 DNA reads TGTGCCAGCAGCCGACAGAACCAAGAGACCCAGTACTTC.

This sequence joins TRBV9 and TRBJ2-3; 9 bases agree with TRBD1. CDR1 is SGDLS, CDR2 YYNGEE, per germline. The V gene end was trimmed by 4 bases and the J gene end by 3 bases; junction bases not matched to a gene: 3. The CDR3 loop spans 14 amino acids. CDR3 in amino acids: CASSPGTGTDTQYF. The CDR3 DNA reads TGTGCCAGCAGCCCAGGGACAGGGACAGATACGCAGTATTTT.